In this sample, the clone carrying this TCR beta chain turned up once. The data were obtained in a study of shared clonotypes between healthy human individuals. Study in general: Donor ages ranged 18 to 49 years: two women, a few men.

Germline values: CDR1 MDHEN, CDR2 SYDVKM. Trimming at V came to 5 bases and at J to 2 bases, leaving 4 bases not matched to a gene. The CDR3 is 15 residues long. Every subset's genomic DNA went evenly onto several immunoSEQ plates. Scientists sequenced DNA from unsorted PBMC on ten immunoSEQ deep assay plates. The data were produced by immunoSEQ multiplex PCR, yet TCRdb's version contains in-frame clones alone and is incomplete. The profile shows fewer than 500,000 clones, roughly 85% of them singletons. This chain links TRBV28 with TRBJ1-5; 9 nucleotides agree with TRBD1. The clonotype was recovered from a woman in her forties in good health. Some clones in this sample may be carry-over from other donors' samples. The sequenced material came from PBMCs. The CDR3 protein is CASSKDRGGNQPQHF. The CDR3 DNA reads TGTGCCAGCAGTAAGGACAGGGGTGGCAATCAGCCCCAGCATTTT.